This T cell receptor beta chain was sequenced during a study of cytomegalovirus exposure and HLA in healthy donors. J gave up 0 bases and V 5 bases, and 8 bases lay outside the gene matches. Germline V gene lookup returns CDR1 SGHRS and CDR2 YFSETQ. The CDR3 is 17 amino acids. Use of 60 Vbeta and 13 Jbeta primers characterized the PCR. The protocol was immunoSEQ multiplex PCR, while the TCRdb copy is restricted to in-frame clones and leaves out a portion. The sample includes over 150,000 clones, over 75% of them seen just once. The sample taken for sequencing was PBMCs. This receptor was taken from a woman in her late teens or twenties in good health and CMV-seronegative. J is TRBJ2-3 and V is TRBV5-1; TRBD2 agrees at 11 bases. For the CDR3, the DNA is TGCGCCAGCAGACCTACTAGCGGGGGTCTTAGCACAGATACGCAGTATTTT. This sequence encodes CASRPTSGGLSTDTQYF.